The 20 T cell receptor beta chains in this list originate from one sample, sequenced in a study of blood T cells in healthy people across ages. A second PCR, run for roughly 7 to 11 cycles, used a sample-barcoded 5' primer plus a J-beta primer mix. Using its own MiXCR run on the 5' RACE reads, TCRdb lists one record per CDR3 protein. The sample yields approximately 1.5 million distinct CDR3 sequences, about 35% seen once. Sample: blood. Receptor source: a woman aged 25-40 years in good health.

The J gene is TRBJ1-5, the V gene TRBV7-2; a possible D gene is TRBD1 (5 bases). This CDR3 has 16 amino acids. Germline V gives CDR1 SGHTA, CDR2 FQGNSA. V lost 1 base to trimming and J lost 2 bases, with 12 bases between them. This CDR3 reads CASSLEGKWGNQPQHF. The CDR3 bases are TGTGCCAGCAGCTTAGAGGGGAAATGGGGCAATCAGCCCCAGCATTTT. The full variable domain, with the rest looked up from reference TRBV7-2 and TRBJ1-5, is GAGVSQSPSNKVTEKGKDVELRCDPISGHTALYWYRQSLGQGLEFLIYFQGNSAPDKSGLPSDRFSAERTGGSVSTLTIQRTQQEDSAVYLCASSLEGKWGNQPQHFGDGTRLSIL.

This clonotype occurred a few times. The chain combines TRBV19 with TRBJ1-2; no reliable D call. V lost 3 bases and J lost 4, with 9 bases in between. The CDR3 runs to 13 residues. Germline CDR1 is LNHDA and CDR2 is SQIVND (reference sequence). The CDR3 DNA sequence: TGTGCCAGTAGTATCCTCGAGGGCTATGGCTACACCTTC. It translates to CASSILEGYGYTF.

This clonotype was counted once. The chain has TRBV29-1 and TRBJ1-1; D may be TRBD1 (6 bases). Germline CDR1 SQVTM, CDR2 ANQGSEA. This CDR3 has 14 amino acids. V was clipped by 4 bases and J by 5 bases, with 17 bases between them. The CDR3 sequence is CSVVGLWGATEAFF. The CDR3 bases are TGCAGCGTTGTGGGCTTGTGGGGGGCGACTGAAGCTTTCTTT.

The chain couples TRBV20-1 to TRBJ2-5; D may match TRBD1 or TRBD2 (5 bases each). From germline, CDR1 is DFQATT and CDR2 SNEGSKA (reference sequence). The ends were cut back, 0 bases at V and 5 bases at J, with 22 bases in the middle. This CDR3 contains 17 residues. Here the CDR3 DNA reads TGCAGTGCTAGAGATTCTTCATCCCTAGCAAGGGGTGAGACCCAGTACTTC. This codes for CSARDSSSLARGETQYF.

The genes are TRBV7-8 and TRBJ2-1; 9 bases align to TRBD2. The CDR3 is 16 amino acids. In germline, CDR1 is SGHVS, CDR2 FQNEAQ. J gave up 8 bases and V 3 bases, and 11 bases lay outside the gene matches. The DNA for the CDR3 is TGTGCCAGCAGCTTTTTAGGTAGCGGGAGCCTTGATGAGCAGTTCTTC. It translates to CASSFLGSGSLDEQFF.

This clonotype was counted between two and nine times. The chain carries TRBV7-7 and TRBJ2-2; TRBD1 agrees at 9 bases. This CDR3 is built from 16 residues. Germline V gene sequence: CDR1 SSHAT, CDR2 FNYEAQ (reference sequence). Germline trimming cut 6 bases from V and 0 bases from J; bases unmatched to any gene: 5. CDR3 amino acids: CASSRTGGANTGELFF. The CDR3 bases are TGTGCCAGCAGTCGTACAGGGGGCGCGAACACCGGGGAGCTGTTTTTT. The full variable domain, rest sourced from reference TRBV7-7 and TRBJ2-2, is GAGVSQSPRYKVTKRGQDVTLRCDPISSHATLYWYQQALGQGPEFLTYFNYEAQPDKSGLPSDRFSAERPEGSISTLTIQRTEQRDSAMYRCASSRTGGANTGELFFGEGSRLTVL.

Here the CDR3 DNA reads TGTGCCAGCAGCCAACAGGGCAGACACAATAGCAATCAGCCCCAGCATTTT. The encoded protein is CASSQQGRHNSNQPQHF. The J gene is TRBJ1-5, the V gene TRBV3-1, with a weak D call TRBD1 (5 bases). The CDR3 sequence is 17 residues long. From germline, CDR1 is LGHDT and CDR2 YNNKEL (reference sequence). With 2 bases removed from V and 0 bases from J, the gap between germline ends came to 14 bases.

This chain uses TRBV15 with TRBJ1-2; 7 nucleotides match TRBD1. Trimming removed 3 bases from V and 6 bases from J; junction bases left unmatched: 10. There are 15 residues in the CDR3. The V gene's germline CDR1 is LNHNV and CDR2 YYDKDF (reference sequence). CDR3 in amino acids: CATSRTQEGADGYTF. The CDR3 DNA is TGTGCCACCAGCAGGACGCAAGAGGGGGCTGATGGCTACACCTTC. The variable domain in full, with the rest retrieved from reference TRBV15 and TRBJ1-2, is DAMVIQNPRYQVTQFGKPVTLSCSQTLNHNVMYWYQQKSSQAPKLLFHYYDKDFNNEADTPDNFQSRRPNTSFCFLDIRSPGLGDTAMYLCATSRTQEGADGYTFGSGTRLTVV.

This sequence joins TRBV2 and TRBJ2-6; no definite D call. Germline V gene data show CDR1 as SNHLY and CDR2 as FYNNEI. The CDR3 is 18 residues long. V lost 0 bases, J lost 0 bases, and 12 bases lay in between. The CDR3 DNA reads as TGTGCCAGCAGTGAAGCGGGATCTTCTTACTCTGGGGCCAACGTCCTGACTTTC. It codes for CASSEAGSSYSGANVLTF.

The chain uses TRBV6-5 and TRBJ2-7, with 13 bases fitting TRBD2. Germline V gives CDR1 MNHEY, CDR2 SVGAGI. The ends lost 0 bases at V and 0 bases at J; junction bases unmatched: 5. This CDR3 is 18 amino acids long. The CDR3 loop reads CASSYSGLAGASSYEQYF. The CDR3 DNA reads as TGTGCCAGCAGTTACTCCGGACTAGCGGGGGCTAGCTCCTACGAGCAGTACTTC.

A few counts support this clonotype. The CDR3 sequence is CASSLGETYTDTQYF. CDR3 coding DNA: TGCGCCAGCAGCTTGGGGGAGACATACACAGATACGCAGTATTTT. This chain uses TRBV5-1 with TRBJ2-3; weak D call: TRBD2 (5 bases). V was shortened by 0 bases and J by 2 bases, with 10 bases between the two germline ends. The CDR3 is 15 amino acids. Germline loops: CDR1 SGHRS, CDR2 YFSETQ. The full variable domain, completed using reference TRBV5-1 and TRBJ2-3, is KAGVTQTPRYLIKTRGQQVTLSCSPISGHRSVSWYQQTPGQGLQFLFEYFSETQRNKGNFPGRFSGRQFSNSRSEMNVSTLELGDSALYLCASSLGETYTDTQYFGPGTRLTVL.

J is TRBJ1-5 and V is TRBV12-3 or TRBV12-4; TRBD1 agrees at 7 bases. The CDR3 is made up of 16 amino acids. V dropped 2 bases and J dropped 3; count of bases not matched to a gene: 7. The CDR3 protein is CASSLYVGTDNQPQHF. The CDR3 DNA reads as TGTGCCAGCAGTTTATATGTAGGGACAGACAATCAGCCCCAGCATTTT.

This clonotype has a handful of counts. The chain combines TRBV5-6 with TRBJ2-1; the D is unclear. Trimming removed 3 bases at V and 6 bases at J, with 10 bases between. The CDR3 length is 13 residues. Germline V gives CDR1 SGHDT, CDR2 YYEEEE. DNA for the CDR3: TGTGCCAGCAGCTCCTACCCCATCAATGAGCAGTTCTTC. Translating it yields CASSSYPINEQFF.

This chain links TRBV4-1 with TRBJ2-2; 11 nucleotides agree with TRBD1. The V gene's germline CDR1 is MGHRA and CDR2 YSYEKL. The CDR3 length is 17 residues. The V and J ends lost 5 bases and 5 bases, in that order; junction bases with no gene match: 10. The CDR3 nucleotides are TGCGCCAGCAGCGAGGGACAGGGGGGACTATCGACCGGGGAGCTGTTTTTT. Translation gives CASSEGQGGLSTGELFF.

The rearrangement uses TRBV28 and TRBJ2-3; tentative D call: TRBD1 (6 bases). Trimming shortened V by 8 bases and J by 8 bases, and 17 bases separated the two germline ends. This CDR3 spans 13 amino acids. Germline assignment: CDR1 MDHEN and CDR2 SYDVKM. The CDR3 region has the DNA TGTGCCAGCTCCAAAGGGGACAAAGCTACGCAGTATTTT. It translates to CASSKGDKATQYF.

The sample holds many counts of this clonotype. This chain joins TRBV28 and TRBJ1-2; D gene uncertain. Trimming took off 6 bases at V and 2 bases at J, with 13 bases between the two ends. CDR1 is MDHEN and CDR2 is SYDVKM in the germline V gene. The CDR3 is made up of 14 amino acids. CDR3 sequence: CASSLTGLNYGYTF. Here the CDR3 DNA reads TGTGCCAGCAGCTTGACTGGGTTGAACTATGGCTACACCTTC.

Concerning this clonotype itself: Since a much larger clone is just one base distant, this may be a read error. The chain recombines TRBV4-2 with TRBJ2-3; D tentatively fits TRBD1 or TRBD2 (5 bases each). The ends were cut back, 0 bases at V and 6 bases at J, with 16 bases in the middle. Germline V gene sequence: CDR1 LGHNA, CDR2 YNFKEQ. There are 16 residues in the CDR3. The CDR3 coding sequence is TGTGCCAGCAGCCAAGATGGGGACCCCGCCCGTGATACGCAGTATTTT. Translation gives CASSQDGDPARDTQYF.

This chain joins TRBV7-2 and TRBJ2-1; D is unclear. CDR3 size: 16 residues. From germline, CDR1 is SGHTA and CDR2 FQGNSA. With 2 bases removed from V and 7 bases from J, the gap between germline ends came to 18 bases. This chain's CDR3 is CASSLHGVFNFNEQFF. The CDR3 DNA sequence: TGTGCCAGCAGCTTACACGGCGTGTTTAATTTTAATGAGCAGTTCTTC.

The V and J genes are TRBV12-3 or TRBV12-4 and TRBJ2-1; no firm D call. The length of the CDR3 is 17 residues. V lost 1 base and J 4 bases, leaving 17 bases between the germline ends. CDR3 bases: TGTGCCAGCAGTTTAGGGACCCCTTTTTCGCCTTACAATGAGCAGTTCTTC. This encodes CASSLGTPFSPYNEQFF.

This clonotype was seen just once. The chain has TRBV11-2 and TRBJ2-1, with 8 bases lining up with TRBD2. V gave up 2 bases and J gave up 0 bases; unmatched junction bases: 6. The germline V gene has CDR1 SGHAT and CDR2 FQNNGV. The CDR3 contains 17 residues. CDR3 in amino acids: CASSLRGGGRSYNEQFF. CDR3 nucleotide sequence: TGTGCCAGCAGCTTAAGGGGCGGGGGGCGCTCCTACAATGAGCAGTTCTTC.